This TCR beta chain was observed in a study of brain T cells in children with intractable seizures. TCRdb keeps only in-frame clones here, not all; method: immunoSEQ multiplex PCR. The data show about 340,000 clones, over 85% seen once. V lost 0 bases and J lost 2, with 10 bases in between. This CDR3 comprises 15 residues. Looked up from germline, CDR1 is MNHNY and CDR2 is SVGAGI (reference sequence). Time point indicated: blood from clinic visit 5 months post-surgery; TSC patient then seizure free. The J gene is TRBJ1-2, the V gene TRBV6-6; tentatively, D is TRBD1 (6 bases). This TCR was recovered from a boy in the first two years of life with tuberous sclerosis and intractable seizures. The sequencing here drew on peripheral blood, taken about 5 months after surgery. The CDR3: CASSYSTGQNYGYTF. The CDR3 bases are TGTGCCAGCAGTTACTCCACAGGACAGAACTATGGCTACACCTTC.